The 30 T cell receptor beta chains below come from one sample, sequenced in a study of shared clonotypes between healthy human individuals. Measured with immunoSEQ multiplex PCR; TCRdb has only the in-frame clones, and not every one. The sample carries approximately 840,000 clones, about 96% recorded once. Naive CD8 cells comprised CD45RO-negative, CCR7-positively selected cells, excluding terminally differentiated effector memory CD45RA+ cells. The sample taken for sequencing was naive CD8+ T cells sorted from blood. These receptor sequences come from a man aged 30 to 45 in good health.

This clone was seen just once. The chain has TRBV7-8 and TRBJ2-1; TRBD2 aligns across 9 bases. Losses at the gene ends were 5 bases for V and 4 bases for J; bases not matched to a gene: 6. Germline-derived CDR1 and CDR2 are SGHVS and FQNEAQ. The CDR3 runs to 15 residues. The CDR3 sequence: CASSPRLAEYNEQFF. CDR3 DNA: TGTGCCAGCAGCCCTAGACTAGCGGAGTACAATGAGCAGTTCTTC.

This chain uses TRBV7-7 with TRBJ2-2; 7 bases align to TRBD2. J was trimmed by 6 bases and V by 5 bases; bases with no gene match: 6. The CDR3 loop spans 14 amino acids. Germline-derived CDR1 and CDR2 are SSHAT and FNYEAQ (reference sequence). The CDR3: CASSAGTISGELFF. The CDR3 coding sequence is TGTGCCAGCAGCGCTGGGACTATCTCCGGGGAGCTGTTTTTT.

The V and J genes are TRBV9 and TRBJ2-5; 15 bases agree with TRBD2. Germline V CDR1 and CDR2: SGDLS, YYNGEE. The CDR3 contains 18 residues. The J segment lost 5 bases and the V segment lost 4 bases, leaving 12 bases of the junction unmatched. CDR3 in DNA: TGTGCCAGCAGCCCCGGACTAGCGGGAGGGCCTGGGGGGGAGACCCAGTACTTC. This codes for CASSPGLAGGPGGETQYF.

The J gene is TRBJ1-4, the V gene TRBV9, with D hard to call. V was pared by 3 bases and J by 0 bases, with 12 bases between. The germline CDR1 and CDR2 sequences are SGDLS and YYNGEE. The CDR3 is 16 amino acids. For the CDR3, the DNA is TGTGCCAGCAGCGAGTATCTGACGGCAACTAATGAAAAACTGTTTTTT. Residues: CASSEYLTATNEKLFF. Complete variable domain (other parts from reference TRBV9 and TRBJ1-4): DSGVTQTPKHLITATGQRVTLRCSPRSGDLSVYWYQQSLDQGLQFLIQYYNGEERAKGNILERFSAQQFPDLHSELNLSSLELGDSALYFCASSEYLTATNEKLFFGSGTQLSVL.

This clone was detected once. The chain couples TRBV27 to TRBJ1-2; D might be TRBD1 (6 bases). Trimming removed 2 bases from V and 7 bases from J, with 11 bases in between. The CDR3 is 13 residues long. Germline loops: CDR1 MNHEY, CDR2 SMNVEV (reference sequence). The DNA for the CDR3 is TGTGCCAGCAGTTTAAACAGGGAAAGTGGCTACACCTTC. Amino acids: CASSLNRESGYTF.

In regard to this clone: Other DNA sequences in the sample encode the same CDR3. The chain combines TRBV7-9 with TRBJ2-7; D is unresolved. The CDR3 loop spans 13 amino acids. In germline, CDR1 is SEHNR, CDR2 FQNEAQ (reference sequence). Trimming stripped 2 bases from V and 1 base from J, with 6 bases between. The CDR3 nucleotides are TGTGCCAGCAGCTTACTGGCTTCCTACGAGCAGTACTTC. Translated: CASSLLASYEQYF. The whole variable domain, remainder taken from reference TRBV7-9 and TRBJ2-7, is DTGVSQNPRHKITKRGQNVTFRCDPISEHNRLYWYRQTLGQGPEFLTYFQNEAQLEKSRLLSDRFSAERPKGSFSTLEIQRTEQGDSAMYLCASSLLASYEQYFGPGTRLTVT.

The chain uses TRBV29-1 and TRBJ1-4; weak D call: TRBD1 (6 bases). The CDR3 has 15 amino acids. CDR1 SQVTM and CDR2 ANQGSEA come from the germline V gene. V was pared by 2 bases and J by 8 bases, with 18 bases between. The CDR3 nucleotides are TGCAGCGTTGAAATTCGGGGGCAGGGAGACGAAAAACTGTTTTTT. Translating it yields CSVEIRGQGDEKLFF.

The chain is built from TRBV30 and TRBJ2-7, with D perhaps TRBD2 (6 bases). Trimming removed 4 bases from V and 3 bases from J, with 13 bases in between. Germline CDR1 GTSNPN, CDR2 SVGIG (reference sequence). There are 13 residues in the CDR3. CDR3 residues: CAWIGTPDYEQYF. The DNA for the CDR3 is TGTGCCTGGATTGGGACTCCTGACTACGAGCAGTACTTC.

In its sample, this clone was seen once. The chain is built from TRBV7-9 and TRBJ2-1; possible D gene TRBD1, 6 bases. The V end lost 5 bases, the J end lost 4 bases, and 15 bases lay between the germline ends. The CDR3 is made up of 15 amino acids. Per germline, CDR1 SEHNR and CDR2 FQNEAQ (reference sequence). The CDR3 DNA follows: TGTGCCAGCAGCCGATCCGCAGGGGCGTACAATGAGCAGTTCTTC. Its protein is CASSRSAGAYNEQFF.

This sequence joins TRBV2 and TRBJ1-1; D is unclear. Germline V lookup: CDR1 SNHLY, CDR2 FYNNEI. This CDR3 comprises 13 residues. Trimming pared 7 bases from V and 1 base from J, leaving 10 bases between. The CDR3 reads CASTDGGNTEAFF. CDR3 bases: TGTGCCAGCACCGACGGAGGGAACACTGAAGCTTTCTTT.

This chain uses TRBV29-1 with TRBJ2-1; perhaps TRBD2 as D (5 bases). The CDR3 runs to 12 residues. Per germline, CDR1 SQVTM and CDR2 ANQGSEA. The V end lost 5 bases, the J end lost 3 bases, and 8 bases lay between the germline ends. The CDR3 sequence: CSVYGDYNEQFF. DNA of the CDR3: TGCAGCGTTTACGGGGACTACAATGAGCAGTTCTTC.

The rearrangement links TRBV29-1 to TRBJ2-4; TRBD1 agrees at 7 bases. Germline-derived CDR1 and CDR2 are SQVTM and ANQGSEA. CDR3 size: 13 residues. V gave up 1 base and J gave up 9 bases; unmatched junction bases: 6. The CDR3 region is CSVEGTGVGIQYF. The CDR3 DNA follows: TGCAGCGTTGAAGGAACAGGGGTCGGCATTCAGTACTTC.

This chain uses TRBV4-1 with TRBJ2-7, with 10 nucleotides matching TRBD2. CDR1 is MGHRA, CDR2 YSYEKL, per germline. J gave up 6 bases and V 2 bases, and 7 bases lay outside the gene matches. This CDR3 comprises 15 residues. The CDR3 sequence is CASSQTFQREGEQYF. In DNA, the CDR3 is TGCGCCAGCAGCCAAACTTTTCAGCGGGAGGGCGAGCAGTACTTC.

This clone was observed a single time. This chain joins TRBV2 and TRBJ2-5, with unresolved D. Germline CDR1 reads SNHLY; CDR2 reads FYNNEI. This CDR3 is 15 amino acids long. The V end was cut by 8 bases, the J end by 1 base, with 17 bases between. The CDR3 here is CASRTPEEPQETQYF. The DNA for the CDR3 is TGTGCCAGCCGCACCCCCGAAGAGCCCCAAGAGACCCAGTACTTC.

The V call is TRBV27, the J call TRBJ1-2; no firm D call. The CDR3 has 17 residues. Germline CDR1 reads MNHEY; CDR2 reads SMNVEV (reference sequence). Deletions cut 4 bases from V and 5 bases from J, with 23 bases between. CDR3 sequence: CASSSTFRGVGKYGYTF. CDR3 sequence (DNA): TGTGCCAGCAGTTCCACCTTTCGGGGTGTGGGCAAATATGGCTACACCTTC.

The rearrangement uses TRBV27 and TRBJ2-1, with 9 bases aligning to TRBD2. Germline V gene sequence: CDR1 MNHEY, CDR2 SMNVEV (reference sequence). Trimming cost V 4 bases and J 7 bases; bases outside gene matches: 5. The CDR3 is made up of 14 amino acids. The CDR3 loop reads CASSWAGGRNEQFF. CDR3 coding DNA: TGTGCCAGCAGTTGGGCGGGAGGGCGGAATGAGCAGTTCTTC.

This chain joins TRBV11-2 and TRBJ2-1; the match to TRBD2 covers 8 bases. V lost 3 bases, J lost 3 bases, and 7 bases stayed unmatched. The CDR3 sequence is 16 residues long. Germline values: CDR1 SGHAT, CDR2 FQNNGV. CDR3 loop: CASSLAAGTSYNEQFF. CDR3 bases: TGTGCCAGCAGCTTGGCCGCCGGGACTAGCTACAATGAGCAGTTCTTC.

V usage is TRBV5-4 and J usage is TRBJ2-1; 7 nucleotides match TRBD2. Germline V gene lookup returns CDR1 SGHNT and CDR2 YYREEE (reference sequence). CDR3 length: 17 amino acids. V lost 0 bases to trimming and J lost 6 bases; unmatched junction nucleotides: 12. This chain's CDR3 is CASSLAASGPPINEQFF. CDR3 DNA: TGTGCCAGCAGCTTGGCGGCTAGCGGACCCCCGATCAATGAGCAGTTCTTC.

The V gene is TRBV29-1, the J gene TRBJ2-3; D may correspond to TRBD1 or TRBD2 (5 bases each). CDR3 length equals 14 residues. Trimming cost V 7 bases and J 2 bases, with 16 bases left between them. Germline loops: CDR1 SQVTM, CDR2 ANQGSEA. This CDR3 is CSGMGRGNTDTQYF. CDR3 coding DNA: TGCAGCGGAATGGGACGGGGAAACACAGATACGCAGTATTTT.

This clone has a single count. The chain couples TRBV7-2 to TRBJ2-4; D might be TRBD1 (5 bases). CDR1 SGHTA and CDR2 FQGNSA come from the germline V gene. V was clipped by 4 bases and J by 5 bases, with 12 bases between them. There are 14 residues in the CDR3. CDR3 amino acids: CASSSSWGENIQYF. CDR3 coding DNA: TGTGCCAGCAGCTCGAGCTGGGGCGAAAACATTCAGTACTTC.

V and J are TRBV19 and TRBJ2-1, with a weak D call TRBD2 (6 bases). Trimming removed 3 bases from V and 4 bases from J, with 13 bases in between. The CDR3 has 15 residues. Germline CDR1 reads LNHDA; CDR2 reads SQIVND (reference sequence). CDR3 sequence: CASSIRGTNYNEQFF. Written as DNA, the CDR3 is TGTGCCAGTAGTATTCGGGGGACGAATTACAATGAGCAGTTCTTC.

The chain links TRBV5-5 to TRBJ2-2, with TRBD1 as a possible D gene (6 bases). Deletions cut 4 bases from V and 3 bases from J, with 22 bases between. Looked up from germline, CDR1 is SGHKS and CDR2 is YYEKEE (reference sequence). The CDR3 totals 18 residues. CDR3 nucleotides: TGTGCCAGCAGCCCAAGTCTGGCGCCGGGACACCACACCGGGGAGCTGTTTTTT. Amino acid sequence: CASSPSLAPGHHTGELFF.

The gene calls are TRBV14 and TRBJ2-7; TRBD2 matches at 11 bases. Germline V gives CDR1 SGHDN, CDR2 FVKESK. With 3 bases clipped from V and 0 bases from J, the junction kept 4 bases outside the gene matches. This CDR3 is 16 amino acids long. In nucleotides, the CDR3 is TGTGCCAGCAGCCACATAGCGGGAGGGCCCTCCTACGAGCAGTACTTC. Translated: CASSHIAGGPSYEQYF.

The chain joins TRBV15 to TRBJ2-7; 9 bases align to TRBD2. The CDR3 contains 13 residues. Unmatched junction bases numbered 1, after V lost 4 bases and J lost 3 bases. The germline V gene encodes CDR1 LNHNV and CDR2 YYDKDF (reference sequence). The CDR3 coding sequence is TGTGCCACCAGCATTAGCGGGAGCTACGAGCAGTACTTC. Residues: CATSISGSYEQYF. Full variable domain (missing parts from reference TRBV15 and TRBJ2-7): DAMVIQNPRYQVTQFGKPVTLSCSQTLNHNVMYWYQQKSSQAPKLLFHYYDKDFNNEADTPDNFQSRRPNTSFCFLDIRSPGLGDTAMYLCATSISGSYEQYFGPGTRLTVT.

This clone was seen once. The chain has TRBV11-3 and TRBJ2-1; D is perhaps TRBD2 (5 bases). Germline CDR1 reads SGHNT; CDR2 reads YENEEA. This CDR3 comprises 14 residues. Between the trimmed V and J ends, which lost 5 bases and 5 bases, there was a span of 13 bases. The CDR3 DNA reads as TGTGCCAGCAGCCGGACGGGATTAAACAATGAGCAGTTCTTC. It translates to CASSRTGLNNEQFF.

CDR3 DNA sequence: TGCGCCAGCAGCCTACGACTAGCGGGGCAAACAGTAACAGATACGCAGTATTTT. Its translation is CASSLRLAGQTVTDTQYF. V and J are TRBV5-1 and TRBJ2-3; TRBD2 matches 11 bases. The CDR3 covers 18 residues. The germline V gene encodes CDR1 SGHRS and CDR2 YFSETQ. V lost 4 bases to trimming and J lost 3 bases; unmatched junction nucleotides: 13.

On this clone: Additional DNA sequences in this sample encode the identical CDR3. The chain uses TRBV4-1 and TRBJ1-5; D unresolved. Germline loops: CDR1 MGHRA, CDR2 YSYEKL. This CDR3 region has 13 residues. Trimming removed 1 base from V and 7 bases from J, with 8 bases in between. CDR3: CASSQVEGQPQHF. CDR3 DNA: TGCGCCAGCAGCCAAGTTGAGGGACAGCCCCAGCATTTT.

The J gene is TRBJ2-7, the V gene TRBV27; TRBD2 matches 7 bases. The V gene's germline CDR1 is MNHEY and CDR2 SMNVEV (reference sequence). This CDR3 is 16 amino acids long. Trimming cost V 5 bases and J 2 bases; bases outside gene matches: 12. CDR3 nucleotide sequence: TGTGCCAGCAGTCCTAACGGGCCCGGGGGGACCTACGAGCAGTACTTC. Its translation is CASSPNGPGGTYEQYF.

This clone was detected once. The chain combines TRBV15 with TRBJ1-5; a possible D gene is TRBD1 (6 bases). V gave up 5 bases and J gave up 3 bases, with 14 bases separating them. This CDR3 has 15 amino acids. CDR1 and CDR2 (germline): LNHNV, YYDKDF (reference sequence). DNA of the CDR3: TGTGCCACCAGCCCGCCAGGGGCTTACAATCAGCCCCAGCATTTT. Its protein product is CATSPPGAYNQPQHF.

The chain employs TRBV6-5 and TRBJ2-5; D perhaps matches TRBD2 (6 bases). V was shortened by 0 bases and J by 5 bases, with 16 bases between the two germline ends. This CDR3 has 16 amino acids. Germline CDR1 and CDR2: MNHEY and SVGAGI. The CDR3 nucleotides are TGTGCCAGCAGTTACTCGGGGGGTGTAGCCTCGGAGACCCAGTACTTC. Its protein is CASSYSGGVASETQYF.